What follows describes a single T cell receptor beta chain. Its antigen is not identified. The entry originates in a study of blood T cells in healthy people across ages. Study-level findings and limits: Strongly correlated with naive T cell percentage was TCR beta diversity.

Germline trimming cut 6 bases from V and 8 bases from J; bases unmatched to any gene: 8. The CDR3 loop spans 13 amino acids. Germline V gene data show CDR1 as SQVTM and CDR2 as ANQGSEA. Then a second PCR, running roughly 7 to 11 cycles, was carried out with a sample-barcoded 5' primer and a J-beta primer mix. The template-switch adaptor was a 5' adaptor with 12 random nucleotides. It tagged each cDNA molecule. TCRdb redid the calling of the 5' RACE reads with MiXCR, one entry per CDR3 protein. The sample includes about 800,000 distinct CDR3 sequences, 25% of them seen just once. The same sample was also used in a study of T cells of mothers and their children. That source reports: Samples were provided by three healthy Caucasian mothers and their six children. Clones that were microchimeric and persistent were not detected among T cells.

This receptor was identified in a boy aged 5 to 17 in good health. The chain employs TRBV29-1 and TRBJ2-1; 9 bases fit TRBD2. Input material: blood. CDR3 sequence reads: CSVVSGGYDEQFF. CDR3 bases: TGCAGCGTGGTCAGCGGGGGGTATGATGAGCAGTTCTTC.